This entry features one T cell receptor beta chain sequence. Its antigen is currently unknown. Treatment here: oral pan-JAK inhibitor, 5-10 mg twice daily. Alopecia areata patients provided lesional scalp punch biopsies and peripheral blood, both collected for the study. These data come from a study of CD8+ T cells in alopecia areata. Background on the study: The authors scored treated patients' severity by affected scalp percentage. General study findings and limits: Among the top 100, expanded CD8+ clones, as well as scalp clonality, were significantly decreased by tofacitinib.

After isolation, RNA underwent reverse transcription to generate cDNA as the sequencing template. The table came from immunoSEQ multiplex PCR; TCRdb's copy has only in-frame clones and leaves some out. The sample has about 42,000 clones, more than 90% seen once. The TCR was taken from a human donor with alopecia areata. Sequenced material: CD8+ T cells sorted from blood, taken at week 24, from a patient treated with tofacitinib.

This chain's CDR3 is CASSAPGQPQHF. In nucleotides, the CDR3 is TGTGCCAGCAGCGCCCCGGGGCAGCCCCAGCATTTT. This sequence joins TRBV11-1 and TRBJ1-5; D is undetermined. V was pared by 5 bases and J by 7 bases, with 9 bases between. CDR3 length: 12 amino acids. Germline V gives CDR1 SGHAT, CDR2 FQDESV (reference sequence). Looking up the rest from reference TRBV11-1 and TRBJ1-5 gives the full variable domain: EAEVAQSPRYKITEKSQAVAFWCDPISGHATLYWYRQILGQGPELLVQFQDESVVDDSQLPKDRFSAERLKGVDSTLKIQPAELGDSAMYLCASSAPGQPQHFGDGTRLSIL.